This T cell receptor (beta chain) stems from a study of blood T cell repertoires in COVID-19. Across the whole study: Donors in the United States, Italy and Spain gave samples during acute or convalescent COVID-19. T cells, B-cell-depleted T cells, or PBMCs provided the cDNA or gDNA that served as material.

As originally analysed: Using reference gene primer amplification, nucleated cell counts were estimated. Clones were sequenced by immunoSEQ multiplex PCR, and TCRdb holds only the in-frame ones, with some missing. That table supplies the V and J calls and clone size; D and trimming were determined from the DNA. The sample includes hundreds of thousands of clones, roughly 90% of them seen just once. Source material: peripheral blood. The sequence derives from a man aged 55 to 70 who had recovered from COVID-19.

The CDR3 here is CARETGLTPLHF. CDR3 nucleotide sequence: TGTGCCAGAGAGACAGGGCTTACACCCCTCCACTTT. V gene TRBV5-3 combines with J gene TRBJ1-6; 7 nucleotides match TRBD1. TRBV5-3 is an ORF; its function is uncertain. J lost 11 bases, V lost 7 bases, and 6 bases had no gene match. The CDR3 totals 12 residues.